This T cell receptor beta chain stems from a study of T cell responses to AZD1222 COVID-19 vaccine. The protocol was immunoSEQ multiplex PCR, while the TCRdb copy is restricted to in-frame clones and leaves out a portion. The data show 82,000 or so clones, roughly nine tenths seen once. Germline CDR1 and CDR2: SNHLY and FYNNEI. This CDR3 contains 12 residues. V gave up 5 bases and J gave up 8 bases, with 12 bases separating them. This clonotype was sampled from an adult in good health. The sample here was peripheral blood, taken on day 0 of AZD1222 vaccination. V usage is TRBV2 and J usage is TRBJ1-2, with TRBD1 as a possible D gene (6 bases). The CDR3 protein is CASSYREWGYTF. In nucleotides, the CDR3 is TGTGCCAGCAGTTACAGGGAATGGGGCTACACCTTC.